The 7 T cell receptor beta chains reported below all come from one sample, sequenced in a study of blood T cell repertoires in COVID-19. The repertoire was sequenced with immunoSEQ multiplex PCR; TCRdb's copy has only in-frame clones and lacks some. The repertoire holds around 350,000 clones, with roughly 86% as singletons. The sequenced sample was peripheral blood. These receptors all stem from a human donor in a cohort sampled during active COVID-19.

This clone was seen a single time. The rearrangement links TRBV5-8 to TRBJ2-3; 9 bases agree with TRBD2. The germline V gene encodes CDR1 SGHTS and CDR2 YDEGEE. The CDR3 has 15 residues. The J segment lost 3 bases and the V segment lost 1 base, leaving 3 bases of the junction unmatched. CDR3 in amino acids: CASSLRTSDTDTQYF. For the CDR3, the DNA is TGTGCCAGCAGCTTGAGGACTAGCGATACAGATACGCAGTATTTT. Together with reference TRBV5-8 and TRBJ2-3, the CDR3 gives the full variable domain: EAGVTQSPTHLIKTRGQQATLRCSPISGHTSVYWYQQALGLGLQFLLWYDEGEERNRGNFPPRFSGRQFPNYSSELNVNALELEDSALYLCASSLRTSDTDTQYFGPGTRLTVL.

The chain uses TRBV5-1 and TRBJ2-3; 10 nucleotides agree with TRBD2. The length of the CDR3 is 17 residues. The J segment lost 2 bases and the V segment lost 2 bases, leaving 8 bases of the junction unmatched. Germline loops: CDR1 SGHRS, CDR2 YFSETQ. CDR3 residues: CASSLNSGGTNTDTQYF. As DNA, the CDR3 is TGCGCCAGCAGCTTAAATAGCGGGGGGACTAACACAGATACGCAGTATTTT.

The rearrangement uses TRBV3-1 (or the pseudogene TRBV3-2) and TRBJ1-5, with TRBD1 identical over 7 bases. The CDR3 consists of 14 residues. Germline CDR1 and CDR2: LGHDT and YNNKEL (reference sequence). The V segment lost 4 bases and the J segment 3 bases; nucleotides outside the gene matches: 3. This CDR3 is CASSLTGANQPQHF. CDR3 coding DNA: TGTGCCAGCAGCCTAACAGGGGCCAATCAGCCCCAGCATTTT.

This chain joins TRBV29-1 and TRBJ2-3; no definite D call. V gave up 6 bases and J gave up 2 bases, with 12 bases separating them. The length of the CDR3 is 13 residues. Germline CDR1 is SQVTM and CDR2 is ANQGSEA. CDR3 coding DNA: TGCAGCGTACGTGGGCAACACACAGATACGCAGTATTTT. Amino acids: CSVRGQHTDTQYF.

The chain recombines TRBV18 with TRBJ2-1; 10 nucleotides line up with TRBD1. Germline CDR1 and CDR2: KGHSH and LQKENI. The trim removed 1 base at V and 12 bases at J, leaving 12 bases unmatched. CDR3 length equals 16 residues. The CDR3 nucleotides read TGTGCCAGCTCACCACAACCCGGACAGGGGGTAGGGTGGCAGTTCTTC. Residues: CASSPQPGQGVGWQFF.

CDR3 DNA: TGTGCCATCAGGAGCGGGAGTTCGGAAGAGACCCAGTACTTC. Translating gives CAIRSGSSEETQYF. The chain employs TRBV10-3 and TRBJ2-5; 8 bases map to TRBD2. This CDR3 is built from 14 residues. V gave up 6 bases and J gave up 3 bases; unmatched junction bases: 6. CDR1 is ENHRY, CDR2 SYGVKD, per germline.

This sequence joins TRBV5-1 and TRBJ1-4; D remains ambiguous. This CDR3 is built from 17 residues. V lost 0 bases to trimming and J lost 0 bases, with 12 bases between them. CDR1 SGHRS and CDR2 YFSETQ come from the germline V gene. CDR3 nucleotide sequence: TGCGCCAGCAGCTTGGCAGTAGCGGCGGCAACTAATGAAAAACTGTTTTTT. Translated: CASSLAVAAATNEKLFF.